The rows below give T cell receptor beta chains drawn from one sample of a study of spatial heterogeneity in lung cancer. In TCRdb, the 5' RACE reads were re-called with MiXCR into one record per CDR3 protein. The sample lists about 120,000 distinct CDR3 sequences, 10% to 15% occurring once. The material sequenced was PBMCs, taken at follow-up. The receptors originated from a male donor with early-stage non-small cell lung cancer. CDR3s leave out the opening cysteine and the closing phenylalanine or tryptophan.

V	J	CDR3
TRBV28	TRBJ1-2	ASSPGTGPPYGYT
TRBV7-9	TRBJ1-3	ASSSNRDSYSGNTIY
TRBV2	TRBJ1-6	ASTPGVSYNSPLH
TRBV20-1	TRBJ1-5	SARETGPYQPQH
TRBV6-2/TRBV6-3	TRBJ1-1	ASSYSTGIGNTEAF
TRBV2	TRBJ1-5	ASTRGSGNQPQH
TRBV10-3	TRBJ2-5	AIRESGGYQETQY
TRBV20-1	TRBJ1-1	SARRQGANTEAF
TRBV7-2	TRBJ2-1	ASSSYGSYNEQF
TRBV5-1	TRBJ1-4	ASSSLQGNGEEKLF
TRBV7-9	TRBJ2-7	ASSLGRGPVLEQY
TRBV2	TRBJ1-5	ASSEWAQSQH
TRBV5-4	TRBJ1-2	ASSPGEVGYGYT
TRBV6-6	TRBJ2-2	ASSYRGSGELF
TRBV6-6	TRBJ1-2	ASSSRDRGNYGYT
TRBV11-2	TRBJ1-1	ASRLSQPRTGEAF
TRBV7-2	TRBJ1-2	ASSPGQGVYYGYT
TRBV2	TRBJ1-1	ASTRTGFGTEAF
TRBV24-1	TRBJ1-5	ATSDATGSNQPQH
TRBV7-2	TRBJ1-6	ASRSGGTRNSPLH
TRBV7-8	TRBJ2-7	ASRSSGTATTYEQY
TRBV29-1	TRBJ2-7	SVKRGDSYEQY